This T cell receptor beta chain was recorded in a study of shared clonotypes between healthy human individuals. Trimming cost V 7 bases and J 2 bases; bases outside gene matches: 13. This CDR3 has 17 residues. CDR1 and CDR2 from the germline V gene are SGHRS and YFSETQ. The split of CD4+ cells yielded CD45RA+ naive and CD45RA-negative memory subsets. Sequencing was performed with immunoSEQ multiplex PCR; in TCRdb, only in-frame clones are kept and a portion is missing. The sample records more than 2,000,000 clones, 85% to 95% being singletons. This clonotype originated in a young man in good health. Some clones in this sample may be carry-over from other donors' samples. The chain carries TRBV5-1 and TRBJ2-7; 12 nucleotides match TRBD2. The sequencing sample was made of naive CD4+ T cells from PBMCs. Documented subset: CD45RA+ positively selected. CDR3 DNA sequence: TGCGCCAGCGGGCTAGGGGTACTAGCGGGAGGAGCCTACGAGCAGTACTTC. Residues: CASGLGVLAGGAYEQYF. Looking up the rest from reference TRBV5-1 and TRBJ2-7 gives the full variable domain: KAGVTQTPRYLIKTRGQQVTLSCSPISGHRSVSWYQQTPGQGLQFLFEYFSETQRNKGNFPGRFSGRQFSNSRSEMNVSTLELGDSALYLCASGLGVLAGGAYEQYFGPGTRLTVT.